This TCR beta chain was recovered during a study of spatial heterogeneity in lung cancer. Whole-study context: For the average unique TCR and UMI combination, more than 9.5 occurrences appeared in raw reads. Notes on the study in general: About 6.5% of tumor T cells for alpha chains and less than 15% for beta chains were estimated to be covered. Tumoral mutation counts were tracked by counts of expanded intratumoral alpha and beta TCRs.

This clonotype showed up many times. The antigen is unknown. Per germline, CDR1 SEHNR and CDR2 FQNEAQ (reference sequence). The germline V and J ends were trimmed by 2 bases and 2 bases, with 10 bases remaining between them. The CDR3 spans 16 residues. Carried by each TCR cDNA molecule was a unique molecular identifier. Via MiXCR, TCRdb re-called the 5' RACE reads, giving one row per CDR3 protein. The sample holds over 10,000 distinct CDR3 sequences, approximately 5% seen once. Indicated time point: sample taken at primary tumor resection. TCRs were sequenced from unsorted whole RNA of tumor, nontumor lung or PBMC.

The TCR was taken from a male donor with early-stage non-small cell lung cancer. This material consisted of lung tumor tissue, taken at surgery. The chain carries TRBV7-9 and TRBJ2-6; no clear D gene. Here the CDR3 reads CASSLSTVPGANVLTF. DNA of the CDR3: TGTGCCAGCAGCTTAAGTACAGTTCCTGGGGCCAACGTCCTGACTTTC.